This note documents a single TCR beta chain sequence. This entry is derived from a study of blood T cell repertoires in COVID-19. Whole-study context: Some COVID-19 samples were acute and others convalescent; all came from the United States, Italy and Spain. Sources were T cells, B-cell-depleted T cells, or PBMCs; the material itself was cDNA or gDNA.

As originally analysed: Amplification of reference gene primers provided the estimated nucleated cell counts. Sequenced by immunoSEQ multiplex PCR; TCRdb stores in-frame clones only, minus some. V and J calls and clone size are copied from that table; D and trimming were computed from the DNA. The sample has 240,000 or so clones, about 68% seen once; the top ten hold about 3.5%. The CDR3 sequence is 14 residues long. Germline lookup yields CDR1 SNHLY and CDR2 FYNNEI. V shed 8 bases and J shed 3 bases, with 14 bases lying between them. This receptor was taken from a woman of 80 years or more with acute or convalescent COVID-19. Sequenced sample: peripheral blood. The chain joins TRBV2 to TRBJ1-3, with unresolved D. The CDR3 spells CASGGSLYGNTIYF. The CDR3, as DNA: TGTGCCAGCGGAGGGAGTCTGTATGGAAACACCATATATTTT.